One and the same sample provided the 23 T cell receptor beta chains below, sequenced in a study of T cell responses to AZD1222 COVID-19 vaccine. Some clones are missing from TCRdb's copy, which holds only in-frame ones; the method was immunoSEQ multiplex PCR. The sample has around 47,000 clones; over 75% are singletons. Specimen: peripheral blood, collected 28 days after the second dose of the MenACWY control vaccine. These receptors were obtained from an adult who received the MenACWY meningococcal vaccine as a control.

This chain links TRBV4-1 with TRBJ1-5; D might be TRBD1 (5 bases). Trimming cost V 6 bases and J 0 bases, with 12 bases left between them. Germline V gene lookup returns CDR1 MGHRA and CDR2 YSYEKL. The CDR3 extends over 15 amino acids. The CDR3 DNA is TGCGCCAGCAGTCCTTGGGGGGATAGCAATCAGCCCCAGCATTTT. This gives the protein CASSPWGDSNQPQHF.

This clone was counted a single time. The V gene is TRBV5-1, the J gene TRBJ1-1; possible D gene TRBD1, 5 bases. The CDR3 loop spans 16 amino acids. CDR1 SGHRS and CDR2 YFSETQ come from the germline V gene. Trimming stripped 0 bases from V and 1 base from J, with 13 bases between. The CDR3 DNA reads as TGCGCCAGCAGCTTGGCGGGGGTTGTGGCGAACACTGAAGCTTTCTTT. Translation gives CASSLAGVVANTEAFF.

J is TRBJ1-4 and V is TRBV5-4; TRBD1 might be the D (5 bases). V lost 0 bases, J lost 6 bases, and 9 bases lay in between. The germline V gene encodes CDR1 SGHNT and CDR2 YYREEE (reference sequence). CDR3 length equals 14 residues. CDR3 DNA: TGTGCCAGCAGCTTGGAGGGGCGGGATGAAAAACTGTTTTTT. Its protein product is CASSLEGRDEKLFF. Full variable domain (outside the CDR3, taken from reference TRBV5-4 and TRBJ1-4): ETGVTQSPTHLIKTRGQQVTLRCSSQSGHNTVSWYQQALGQGPQFIFQYYREEENGRGNFPPRFSGLQFPNYSSELNVNALELDDSALYLCASSLEGRDEKLFFGSGTQLSVL.

The V gene is TRBV5-1, the J gene TRBJ1-1; D may be TRBD1 (5 bases). V lost 1 base to trimming and J lost 1 base, with 8 bases between them. Germline V lookup: CDR1 SGHRS, CDR2 YFSETQ. The CDR3 extends over 14 amino acids. The chain's CDR3 is CASSLNRKNTEAFF. The CDR3 DNA is TGCGCCAGCAGCTTGAACAGGAAGAACACTGAAGCTTTCTTT.

The chain employs TRBV3-1 (or the pseudogene TRBV3-2) and TRBJ2-6; D remains unclear. Germline V gene lookup returns CDR1 LGHDT and CDR2 YNNKEL (reference sequence). Trimming stripped 5 bases from V and 0 bases from J, with 11 bases between. The CDR3 loop spans 16 amino acids. CDR3 DNA: TGTGCCAGCAGCTTCCGACCCGGCTCTGGGGCCAACGTCCTGACTTTC. It yields the protein CASSFRPGSGANVLTF.

J is TRBJ1-2 and V is TRBV28; 7 bases are a match to TRBD1. The V and J ends lost 2 bases and 7 bases, in that order; junction bases with no gene match: 10. There are 15 residues in the CDR3. Germline CDR1 and CDR2: MDHEN and SYDVKM. DNA for the CDR3: TGTGCCAGCAGTTTAACGACAGGGCTTGTGAGTGGCTACACCTTC. Its translation: CASSLTTGLVSGYTF.

The V call is TRBV9, the J call TRBJ1-5, with a possible D match to TRBD1 (6 bases). CDR3 length: 15 residues. The V gene's germline CDR1 is SGDLS and CDR2 YYNGEE. V was clipped by 4 bases and J by 4 bases, with 15 bases between them. CDR3 sequence (DNA): TGTGCCAGCAGCCCAACGGGACAAACAAATCAGCCCCAGCATTTT. It specifies CASSPTGQTNQPQHF.

The rearrangement joins TRBV12-3 or TRBV12-4 to TRBJ1-2; D is possibly TRBD1 (5 bases). The germline V and J ends were trimmed by 2 bases and 2 bases, with 6 bases remaining between them. The CDR3 covers 13 residues. CDR3 in DNA: TGTGCCAGCAGTTTACAGGGAAACTATGGCTACACCTTC. It yields the protein CASSLQGNYGYTF.

The gene calls are TRBV24-1 and TRBJ2-7, with no clear D. CDR1 and CDR2 from the germline V gene are KGHDR and SFDVKD. This CDR3 has 12 residues. The V gene lost 4 bases and the J gene lost 3 bases, with 6 bases spanning the gap. CDR3 nucleotide sequence: TGTGCCACCAGTGAGACTGGCTACGAGCAGTACTTC. Translation: CATSETGYEQYF.

In this sample, this clone turned up a few times. This chain links TRBV19 with TRBJ1-4, with TRBD1 as a possible D gene (6 bases). The V and J ends lost 1 base and 8 bases respectively, with 11 bases between them. The length of the CDR3 is 14 residues. Germline-derived CDR1 and CDR2 are LNHDA and SQIVND (reference sequence). For the CDR3, the DNA is TGTGCCAGTAGTATAGTGGGGACAATCGAAAAACTGTTTTTT. Protein product: CASSIVGTIEKLFF.

V usage is TRBV28 and J usage is TRBJ1-5; weak D call: TRBD1 (6 bases). The CDR3 loop spans 15 amino acids. Per germline, CDR1 MDHEN and CDR2 SYDVKM. Trimming pared 3 bases from V and 5 bases from J, leaving 14 bases between. Here the CDR3 reads CASSFGGRRDQPQHF. CDR3 sequence (DNA): TGTGCCAGCAGTTTCGGGGGGCGAAGGGATCAGCCCCAGCATTTT.

The chain is built from TRBV11-2 and TRBJ1-1; D unclear. The CDR3 totals 15 residues. CDR1 is SGHAT, CDR2 FQNNGV, per germline. The V and J ends lost 2 bases and 1 base respectively, with 11 bases between them. The CDR3 spells CASSLFPAENTEAFF. The CDR3 coding sequence is TGTGCCAGCAGCTTATTCCCGGCAGAGAACACTGAAGCTTTCTTT.

The rearrangement joins TRBV27 to TRBJ1-5; TRBD1 matches at 7 bases. Germline CDR1 and CDR2: MNHEY and SMNVEV (reference sequence). Trimming at V came to 10 bases and at J to 7 bases, leaving 13 bases not matched to a gene. The CDR3 contains 14 residues. CDR3 bases: TGTGCCACCGGCAAAAGGGGGCAGAGACAGCCCCAGCATTTT. This sequence encodes CATGKRGQRQPQHF.

This clone was detected only a few times. The chain couples TRBV6-2 or TRBV6-3 to TRBJ1-1; D is undetermined. With 6 bases removed from V and 7 bases from J, the gap between germline ends came to 12 bases. The CDR3 runs 12 residues. Germline V gene data show CDR1 as MNHEY and CDR2 as SVGEGT. For the CDR3, the DNA is TGTGCCAGCAGCTCCACCAGGTTTGAAGCTTTCTTT. Its translation: CASSSTRFEAFF.

V and J are TRBV11-1 and TRBJ2-2; D is unclear. Trimming pared 4 bases from V and 0 bases from J, leaving 12 bases between. Germline lookup yields CDR1 SGHAT and CDR2 FQDESV (reference sequence). The length of the CDR3 is 16 residues. This CDR3 reads CASSYPEFANTGELFF. The CDR3 region has the DNA TGTGCCAGCAGCTACCCAGAGTTTGCGAACACCGGGGAGCTGTTTTTT.

This clone was observed a few times. The V gene is TRBV14, the J gene TRBJ1-1; TRBD1 matches at 9 bases. V gave up 3 bases and J gave up 6 bases; unmatched junction bases: 11. The CDR3 sequence is 16 residues long. CDR1 is SGHDN and CDR2 is FVKESK in the germline V gene. The DNA of the CDR3 is TGTGCCAGCAGCCAGGACAGGGGCCTCCCCCTCCCTGAAGCTTTCTTT. Translation gives CASSQDRGLPLPEAFF.

The genes are TRBV27 and TRBJ2-6, with no clear D. Germline V gives CDR1 MNHEY, CDR2 SMNVEV (reference sequence). V was shortened by 2 bases and J by 0 bases, with 5 bases between the two germline ends. The CDR3 is 15 amino acids. CDR3 DNA sequence: TGTGCCAGCAGTTTAGGGGTCTCTGGGGCCAACGTCCTGACTTTC. Residues: CASSLGVSGANVLTF.

V usage is TRBV6-2 or TRBV6-3 and J usage is TRBJ2-5; D not resolved. V lost 0 bases, J lost 1 base, and 6 bases lay in between. The CDR3 covers 14 residues. Germline V lookup: CDR1 MNHEY, CDR2 SVGEGT. CDR3 nucleotides: TGTGCCAGCAGTTACTCTCGCGGCCAAGAGACCCAGTACTTC. It codes for CASSYSRGQETQYF.

CDR3 amino acids: CASSTGQGNTGELFF. CDR3 nucleotide sequence: TGTGCCAGCTCAACCGGGCAGGGGAACACCGGGGAGCTGTTTTTT. The V gene is TRBV18, the J gene TRBJ2-2; TRBD1 is a possible D gene (5 bases). Germline V gene lookup returns CDR1 KGHSH and CDR2 LQKENI. The length of the CDR3 is 15 residues. V dropped 5 bases and J dropped 1 base, with 11 bases sitting between them.

The V call is TRBV6-5, the J call TRBJ2-6, with D tentatively TRBD1 or TRBD2 (5 bases each). V lost 0 bases and J lost 5, with 8 bases in between. CDR1 MNHEY and CDR2 SVGAGI come from the germline V gene. This CDR3 has 15 residues. CDR3 sequence reads: CASSYSGERANVLTF. CDR3 nucleotide sequence: TGTGCCAGCAGTTACTCGGGGGAGAGGGCCAACGTCCTGACTTTC.

The CDR3 reads CASSLEGFGGYTF. For the CDR3, the DNA is TGTGCCAGCAGCTTAGAAGGGTTTGGCGGCTACACCTTC. The chain couples TRBV7-9 to TRBJ1-2; unclear D gene. The V gene's germline CDR1 is SEHNR and CDR2 FQNEAQ (reference sequence). The ends were cut back, 1 base at V and 8 bases at J, with 11 bases in the middle. This CDR3 is built from 13 residues.

The count of this clone is one. This chain joins TRBV7-6 and TRBJ2-7, with D perhaps given as TRBD1 or TRBD2 (6 bases each). V was pared by 1 base and J by 9 bases, with 16 bases between. The CDR3 has 14 residues. Germline assignment: CDR1 SGHVS and CDR2 FNYEAQ. CDR3 region: CASSLGTGGGVQYF. CDR3 nucleotides: TGTGCCAGCAGCTTAGGTACTGGAGGGGGAGTGCAGTACTTC.

The V call is TRBV19, the J call TRBJ2-4, with TRBD1 as a possible D gene (6 bases). Germline values: CDR1 LNHDA, CDR2 SQIVND (reference sequence). V gave up 6 bases and J gave up 2 bases, with 20 bases separating them. The CDR3 is made up of 17 amino acids. The CDR3 bases are TGTGCCAGTAGCCTACAGGGCCTTCGTGACACCAAAAACATTCAGTACTTC. Translating gives CASSLQGLRDTKNIQYF. The full variable domain, its missing parts supplied by reference TRBV19 and TRBJ2-4, is DGGITQSPKYLFRKEGQNVTLSCEQNLNHDAMYWYRQDPGQGLRLIYYSQIVNDFQKGDIAEGYSVSREKKESFPLTVTSAQKNPTAFYLCASSLQGLRDTKNIQYFGAGTRLSVL.